One and the same sample provided the 2 T cell receptor beta chains below, sequenced in a study of blood T cells in healthy people across ages. A second PCR of about 7 to 12 cycles used a sample-barcoded 5' primer and a J-beta primer mix. TCRdb processed the 5' RACE reads anew with MiXCR; each CDR3 protein has one entry. The profile shows about 1.6 million distinct CDR3 sequences, roughly 32% of them singletons. The sequenced sample consisted of blood. These receptors were obtained from a woman aged 25 to 39 in good health.

This clonotype was found a few times. J is TRBJ2-3 and V is TRBV5-6; no clear D gene. Germline assignment: CDR1 SGHDT and CDR2 YYEEEE. The CDR3 spans 17 residues. Trimming took 0 bases from V and 0 from J, leaving 14 bases between them. The CDR3 DNA reads TGTGCCAGCAGCTTGGTTGGTAGCACATCTAGCACAGATACGCAGTATTTT. Encoded protein: CASSLVGSTSSTDTQYF. Supplemented by reference TRBV5-6 and TRBJ2-3, the full variable domain reads DAGVTQSPTHLIKTRGQQVTLRCSPKSGHDTVSWYQQALGQGPQFIFQYYEEEERQRGNFPDRFSGHQFPNYSSELNVNALLLGDSALYLCASSLVGSTSSTDTQYFGPGTRLTVL.

This clonotype was seen a few times. The chain employs TRBV19 and TRBJ1-5; D is undetermined. V was clipped by 2 bases and J by 0 bases, with 14 bases between them. The CDR3 runs to 17 residues. Germline V gene data show CDR1 as LNHDA and CDR2 as SQIVND (reference sequence). The CDR3 loop reads CASSIWFGGLSNQPQHF. CDR3 bases: TGTGCCAGTAGTATATGGTTTGGAGGGCTTAGCAATCAGCCCCAGCATTTT.